These T cell receptor beta chains were read from a single sample in a study of shared clonotypes between healthy human individuals. Repertoires were generated with immunoSEQ multiplex PCR, while TCRdb's copy carries only in-frame clones and drops some. The table shows about 2 million clones, with approximately 94% occurring only once. The source material was naive CD8+ T cells sorted from blood. The receptor source for this set is a man aged 18 to 35 in good health. CDR3s include the opening cysteine and the closing phenylalanine or tryptophan. Each record gives: CDR3 length, V gene, D gene, J gene, CDR3 protein. The D gene is left open where the match is weak.

11	TRBV9	NA	TRBJ2-7	CASSDPGEQYF
15	TRBV6-5	NA	TRBJ2-7	CASSQPAGQPYEQYF
13	TRBV30	NA	TRBJ2-1	CAWSGGLDNEQFF
15	TRBV19	NA	TRBJ1-6	CASSRQADNNSPLHF
11	TRBV6-5	NA	TRBJ2-1	CASSYVGEQFF
14	TRBV5-4	NA	TRBJ1-1	CASSSRPKGTEAFF
14	TRBV6-6	TRBD1	TRBJ2-7	CASSPAGGSYEQYF
15	TRBV6-6	NA	TRBJ2-1	CASSLGGLSYNEQFF
13	TRBV5-1	NA	TRBJ2-7	CASSLGDNYEQYF
14	TRBV6-1	NA	TRBJ1-5	CASSELGGVQPQHF
14	TRBV6-5	TRBD1	TRBJ1-1	CASSDRGLNTEAFF
14	TRBV30	NA	TRBJ1-1	CAWSGWTDNTEAFF
13	TRBV4-1	TRBD1	TRBJ2-7	CASSAGQGYEQYF
13	TRBV6-6	NA	TRBJ2-5	CASSRRMAETQYF
14	TRBV5-4	NA	TRBJ1-3	CASSLRGNGNTIYF
14	TRBV5-4	TRBD1	TRBJ1-2	CASIRDRANYGYTF
16	TRBV6-1	NA	TRBJ1-1	CASSEEAGEGRDEAFF
19	TRBV7-2	TRBD1	TRBJ1-3	CASSVITPGQGTVGNTIYF
20	TRBV4-3	NA	TRBJ2-1	CASSQDRVIGPESSYNEQFF
16	TRBV14	NA	TRBJ2-6	CASSLGQNSGANVLTF
14	TRBV15	NA	TRBJ1-1	CATSRDTINTEAFF
19	TRBV4-1	TRBD1	TRBJ2-5	CASSHVSINQGAGQETQYF